This is a list of T cell receptor beta chains from one sample in a study of OX40 agonist ivuxolimab in advanced cancers. Assay used: immunoSEQ multiplex PCR; TCRdb lists only in-frame clones, some missing. Of tens of thousands of clones in the sample, roughly nine tenths are singletons; the top ten hold roughly 3.8%. This specimen consisted of CD4+ or CD8+ T cells sorted from blood, obtained in a trial of the OX40 agonist ivuxolimab. The receptor source for this set is an adult with an advanced solid tumor such as melanoma, head and neck, liver or kidney cancer. Each CDR3 is given with its conserved first and last residue. D genes are given only for firm matches. Clone size appears in some rows only: once, few, many, or a class for an expanded clone.

size	D	V	J	CDR3	DNA
NA	TRBD2	TRBV19	TRBJ2-7	CASSISGTSGDEQYF	TGTGCCAGTAGTATCTCCGGGACTAGCGGGGACGAGCAGTACTTC
NA	NA	TRBV27	TRBJ2-3	CASSLSGDTQYF	TGTGCCAGCAGTTTATCAGGAGATACGCAGTATTTT
NA	NA	TRBV6-1	TRBJ1-5	CASSVAGWVQPQHF	TGTGCCAGCAGTGTGGCGGGGTGGGTTCAGCCCCAGCATTTT
NA	NA	TRBV28	TRBJ2-2	CASSGSKGRANTGELFF	TGTGCCAGCAGTGGAAGTAAGGGTAGGGCGAACACCGGGGAGCTGTTTTTT
NA	TRBD1	TRBV19	TRBJ2-7	CASSRTGNYDEQYF	TGTGCCAGTAGCCGGACAGGGAATTACGACGAGCAGTACTTC
NA	TRBD1	TRBV6-1	TRBJ1-5	CASSGGTGEGNQPQHF	TGTGCCAGCAGTGGTGGGACAGGGGAAGGCAATCAGCCCCAGCATTTT
NA	NA	TRBV27	TRBJ2-1	CASSSGSYNEQFF	TGTGCCAGCAGTAGCGGCTCCTACAATGAGCAGTTCTTC
NA	TRBD2	TRBV7-9	TRBJ2-7	CASSRTSGSYEQYF	TGTGCCAGCAGCCGTACTAGCGGGAGTTACGAGCAGTACTTC
NA	TRBD2	TRBV29-1	TRBJ2-1	CSVRTQESGRANEQFF	TGCAGCGTTCGAACACAAGAAAGCGGGAGGGCCAATGAGCAGTTCTTC
NA	NA	TRBV19	TRBJ1-5	CASSMYDSNQPQHF	TGTGCCAGTAGTATGTATGACAGCAATCAGCCCCAGCATTTT
NA	NA	TRBV4-3	TRBJ2-1	CASSSVRDREQFF	TGCGCCAGCAGCTCGGTCCGGGACCGAGAGCAGTTCTTC
NA	NA	TRBV19	TRBJ1-1	CASRDGNTEAFF	TGTGCCAGCCGGGACGGGAACACTGAAGCTTTCTTT
NA	NA	TRBV27	TRBJ1-5	CASSLKGGYQPQHF	TGTGCCAGCAGTTTAAAAGGGGGATATCAGCCCCAGCATTTT
NA	NA	TRBV7-3	TRBJ2-1	CASSFGNEQFF	TGTGCCAGCAGCTTTGGGAATGAGCAGTTCTTC
NA	TRBD2	TRBV9	TRBJ2-1	CASSVVGSGEYNEQFF	TGTGCCAGCAGCGTAGTTGGTAGCGGGGAGTACAATGAGCAGTTCTTC
NA	TRBD2	TRBV29-1	TRBJ2-1	CSVEEGGISGRVEQFF	TGCAGCGTTGAAGAGGGAGGGATTAGCGGGAGAGTTGAGCAGTTCTTC
NA	NA	TRBV7-9	TRBJ1-1	CASSFAGTEAFF	TGTGCCAGCAGCTTCGCAGGGACTGAAGCTTTCTTT
once	TRBD1	TRBV7-6	TRBJ2-7	CASSFLGQGSEQYF	TGTGCCAGCAGCTTCCTGGGACAGGGCAGCGAGCAGTACTTC
NA	NA	TRBV9	TRBJ2-3	CASSVVGLSTDTQYF	TGTGCCAGCAGCGTAGTTGGACTTAGCACAGATACGCAGTATTTT
NA	NA	TRBV6-1	TRBJ1-5	CASSEWGGQPQHF	TGTGCCAGCAGTGAATGGGGGGGACAGCCCCAGCATTTT
NA	NA	TRBV28	TRBJ2-7	CASSLLGRERYF	TGTGCCAGCAGTTTATTGGGCAGGGAGCGGTACTTC
once	NA	TRBV11-2	TRBJ2-7	CAASPDGSYEQYF	TGTGCCGCCAGCCCTGACGGCTCCTACGAGCAGTACTTC
NA	NA	TRBV5-6	TRBJ2-5	CASTSWGNQETQYF	TGTGCCAGCACGAGCTGGGGAAACCAAGAGACCCAGTACTTC
NA	NA	TRBV29-1	TRBJ2-7	CSAARSGLEWEQYF	TGCAGCGCTGCCCGTTCCGGGTTGGAGTGGGAGCAGTACTTC
NA	TRBD2	TRBV2	TRBJ2-3	CASSEAAGVAGTDTQYF	TGTGCCAGCAGTGAAGCAGCGGGAGTAGCGGGGACAGATACGCAGTATTTT
NA	NA	TRBV6-4	TRBJ2-1	CASSGDRLGTNEQFF	TGTGCCAGCAGTGGGGACAGACTAGGTACAAATGAGCAGTTCTTC
once	TRBD1	TRBV4-2	TRBJ2-7	CASSQPGTGGTYEQYF	TGTGCCAGCAGCCAACCCGGGACAGGGGGAACCTACGAGCAGTACTTC
NA	NA	TRBV7-6	TRBJ2-7	CASSPTGLNEQYF	TGTGCCAGCAGCCCAACAGGGCTCAACGAGCAGTACTTC
NA	TRBD2	TRBV19	TRBJ2-7	CASSRGTRGSYEQYF	TGTGCCAGTAGTAGGGGGACTAGAGGTTCCTACGAGCAGTACTTC
once	TRBD2	TRBV7-9	TRBJ2-7	CASSQTTSGRSYEQYF	TGTGCCAGCAGCCAGACAACTAGCGGGAGGTCCTACGAGCAGTACTTC
NA	NA	TRBV28	TRBJ2-1	CASSFGQSNEQFF	TGTGCCAGCAGTTTCGGACAGAGCAATGAGCAGTTCTTC
NA	NA	TRBV7-5	TRBJ1-2	CARSLRRAGSYGYTF	TGTGCCAGAAGCTTACGGAGGGCAGGGTCCTATGGCTACACCTTC
NA	NA	TRBV7-2	TRBJ2-1	CASSLVDYNEQFF	TGTGCCAGCAGCTTAGTGGATTACAATGAGCAGTTCTTC
NA	NA	TRBV7-2	TRBJ2-3	CASSLGVTTDTQYF	TGTGCCAGCAGCTTGGGTGTAACCACAGATACGCAGTATTTT
NA	TRBD1	TRBV19	TRBJ2-7	CASSWTGAEEQYF	TGTGCCAGTAGTTGGACAGGGGCGGAGGAGCAGTACTTC
NA	TRBD2	TRBV27	TRBJ2-1	CASTLLAGGPYNEQFF	TGTGCCAGCACCCTACTAGCGGGAGGTCCCTACAATGAGCAGTTCTTC
NA	NA	TRBV5-6	TRBJ2-7	CASSGRWYEQYF	TGTGCCAGCAGCGGAAGGTGGTACGAGCAGTACTTC
once	TRBD2	TRBV29-1	TRBJ2-5	CSVTSGTSGRAPETQYF	TGCAGCGTGACTTCCGGGACTAGCGGGAGGGCCCCAGAGACCCAGTACTTC
NA	TRBD2	TRBV14	TRBJ2-1	CASSLSGSSYNEQFF	TGTGCCAGCAGCCTTAGCGGGAGCTCCTACAATGAGCAGTTCTTC
NA	TRBD2	TRBV9	TRBJ2-1	CASSASGRADEQFF	TGTGCCAGCAGCGCTAGCGGGAGGGCCGATGAGCAGTTCTTC
NA	TRBD1	TRBV5-4	TRBJ2-3	CASSPGLEGAVDTQYF	TGTGCCAGCAGCCCAGGACTTGAGGGGGCAGTTGATACGCAGTATTTT
NA	TRBD2	TRBV29-1	TRBJ2-3	CSALGAGGGTDTQYF	TGCAGCGCCCTAGGTGCGGGAGGTGGCACAGATACGCAGTATTTT
NA	TRBD2	TRBV28	TRBJ2-5	CASSLLLAGEQETQYF	TGTGCCAGCAGTTTATTACTAGCGGGAGAGCAAGAGACCCAGTACTTC
NA	TRBD1	TRBV28	TRBJ2-3	CASSPDRATDTQYF	TGTGCCAGCAGTCCCGACAGGGCTACAGATACGCAGTATTTT
NA	NA	TRBV4-3	TRBJ2-1	CASSQAYHRGDEFF	TGCGCCAGCAGCCAAGCCTACCACCGGGGTGATGAGTTCTTC
NA	NA	TRBV6-6	TRBJ2-7	CASRDPDYEQYF	TGTGCCAGCAGGGACCCCGACTACGAGCAGTACTTC
NA	NA	TRBV15	TRBJ1-2	CATSRGHNRVDYGYTF	TGTGCCACCAGCAGAGGTCATAACAGGGTTGACTATGGCTACACCTTC
NA	TRBD2	TRBV4-1	TRBJ2-3	CASSQLLAGGPGADTQYF	TGCGCCAGCAGCCAGCTACTAGCGGGAGGGCCGGGCGCGGATACGCAGTATTTT
NA	TRBD1	TRBV4-1	TRBJ2-7	CASSQAWDRRYEQYF	TGCGCCAGCAGCCAAGCCTGGGACAGGCGTTACGAGCAGTACTTC
NA	NA	TRBV29-1	TRBJ2-3	CIVRGLDTQYF	TGCATCGTGAGGGGCCTAGATACGCAGTATTTT
once	TRBD2	TRBV27	TRBJ2-3	CASSTNRPGLAGGLSRTDTQYF	TGTGCCAGCAGTACTAACCGACCCGGACTAGCGGGAGGATTGAGCCGCACAGATACGCAGTATTTT
NA	NA	TRBV10-3	TRBJ1-2	CAISESPGYGYTF	TGTGCCATCAGTGAGTCTCCAGGGTATGGCTACACCTTC